These 28 T cell receptor beta chains were sequenced from one sample in a study of regulatory T cells in long-lasting Graves disease. Time point denoted: newly diagnosed GD, antithyroid drugs for less than 3 months. The TCR library was prepared using RNA isolated from PBMCs. CDR3-region Arm-PCR and iRepertoire HTBI primers produced the TCR beta libraries. From the multiplex PCR reads, TCRdb called clonotypes with MiXCR, one entry per CDR3 protein. This table has over 300,000 distinct CDR3 sequences, 15% to 17% appearing once. Source: peripheral blood mononuclear cells (PBMCs), taken at new diagnosis, from a patient treated with antithyroid drugs. Source of these receptors: a female donor with Graves disease.

This clonotype was counted ten times or more. The V gene is TRBV12-3 or TRBV12-4, the J gene TRBJ2-1; 7 positions agree with TRBD2. This CDR3 has 16 amino acids. V was clipped by 0 bases and J by 2 bases; unmatched bases: 4. CDR3 loop: CASSLAGGRTYNEQFF. CDR3 DNA sequence: TGTGCCAGCAGTTTAGCGGGCGGGAGAACCTACAATGAGCAGTTCTTC.

This clonotype appeared many times. The J gene is TRBJ1-4, the V gene TRBV5-1; 7 bases are shared with TRBD1. Trimming cost V 2 bases and J 1 base; bases outside gene matches: 5. CDR1 SGHRS and CDR2 YFSETQ come from the germline V gene. This CDR3 is built from 16 residues. The CDR3 reads CASSLTGDRTNEKLFF. The CDR3 region has the DNA TGCGCCAGCAGCTTAACAGGGGATCGAACTAATGAAAAACTGTTTTTT. The entire variable domain, with the rest obtained from reference TRBV5-1 and TRBJ1-4, is as follows: KAGVTQTPRYLIKTRGQQVTLSCSPISGHRSVSWYQQTPGQGLQFLFEYFSETQRNKGNFPGRFSGRQFSNSRSEMNVSTLELGDSALYLCASSLTGDRTNEKLFFGSGTQLSVL.

The chain combines TRBV27 with TRBJ2-7; 12 bases align to TRBD2. There are 22 residues in the CDR3. Germline CDR1 reads MNHEY; CDR2 reads SMNVEV (reference sequence). The V gene end was trimmed by 5 bases and the J gene end by 0 bases; junction bases not matched to a gene: 23. The CDR3 loop is CASSPTPWTSGKVVRDSYEQYF. CDR3 DNA: TGTGCCAGCAGTCCTACCCCCTGGACTAGCGGGAAGGTTGTGAGGGACTCCTACGAGCAGTACTTC.

This rearrangement joins TRBV11-1 to TRBJ1-6; TRBD1 matches at 9 bases. The J segment lost 10 bases and the V segment lost 4 bases, leaving 11 bases of the junction unmatched. The CDR3 sequence is 16 residues long. Germline CDR1 and CDR2: SGHAT and FQDESV (reference sequence). CDR3 in DNA: TGTGCCAGCAGCTCGTTCGGACAGGGGCGCGCCTCACCCCTCCACTTT. Its translation is CASSSFGQGRASPLHF.

There are many counts of this clonotype. The chain couples TRBV27 to TRBJ1-2, with D unresolved. The CDR3 extends over 14 amino acids. The germline V and J ends were trimmed by 8 bases and 3 bases, with 16 bases remaining between them. Looked up from germline, CDR1 is MNHEY and CDR2 is SMNVEV (reference sequence). CDR3 sequence (DNA): TGTGCCAGCGGAGCCCCCGGTCTAGACTATGGCTACACCTTC. Its protein is CASGAPGLDYGYTF.

This clonotype was counted ten times or more. The rearrangement joins TRBV7-2 to TRBJ2-5, with D tentatively TRBD2 (6 bases). The CDR3 has 19 amino acids. The V gene's germline CDR1 is SGHTA and CDR2 FQGNSA. Trimming took 2 bases from V and 2 from J, leaving 24 bases between them. The CDR3 DNA follows: TGTGCCAGCAGCTTACATTATCCGTCGGAGGGCTCACGACAAGAGACCCAGTACTTC. Translated: CASSLHYPSEGSRQETQYF.

This clonotype was seen many times. This chain uses TRBV2 with TRBJ2-5, with TRBD1 as a possible D gene (5 bases). V gave up 5 bases and J gave up 5 bases, with 15 bases separating them. The CDR3 contains 14 residues. CDR1 and CDR2 from the germline V gene are SNHLY and FYNNEI. The CDR3: CASSLSGLMETQYF. CDR3 nucleotides: TGTGCCAGCAGTCTCTCAGGGCTGATGGAGACCCAGTACTTC.

In the case of this clonotype: A much more abundant neighbour one base away suggests this may be a read error. The chain recombines TRBV12-3 or TRBV12-4 with TRBJ1-1, with D possibly matching TRBD1 (5 bases). This CDR3 is built from 11 residues. CDR3: CASSQGPEALF. The CDR3 DNA reads as TGTGCCAGCAGTCAGGGCCCTGAAGCTCTCTTT.

This clonotype was seen at least ten times. The chain uses TRBV30 and TRBJ1-5; no firm D call. The germline gives CDR1 GTSNPN, CDR2 SVGIG (reference sequence). This CDR3 has 14 residues. Trimming removed 2 bases at V and 0 bases at J, with 8 bases between. The CDR3 DNA reads TGTGCCTGGAGTTACGGGAATAGCAATCAGCCCCAGCATTTT. Translated, it gives CAWSYGNSNQPQHF.

On this clonotype itself: A much larger clone is a single base away; this may be a read error. The chain uses TRBV7-2 and TRBJ1-1; TRBD1 might be the D (5 bases). This CDR3 spans 18 amino acids. Germline V gene data show CDR1 as SGHTA and CDR2 as FQGNSA. This chain's CDR3 is CASSLDYWEGLVGTGAFF. The CDR3 DNA sequence: TGTGCCAGCAGCTTAGATTACTGGGAGGGGTTGGTTGGCACTGGAGCTTTCTTT.

This clonotype was seen at least ten times. V is TRBV2 and J is TRBJ2-5; 9 bases are a match to TRBD1. The germline gives CDR1 SNHLY, CDR2 FYNNEI. V trimming: 6 bases; J trimming: 4 bases; junction bases outside the gene matches: 3. The CDR3 contains 13 residues. The CDR3 nucleotides are TGTGCCAGCAGGAGGACAGGGGCAGAGACCCAGTACTTC. As protein: CASRRTGAETQYF.

This clonotype was counted at least ten times. V is TRBV20-1 and J is TRBJ2-3, with TRBD2 matching 7 bases. The CDR3 covers 16 residues. Germline lookup yields CDR1 DFQATT and CDR2 SNEGSKA (reference sequence). The J segment lost 2 bases and the V segment lost 3 bases, leaving 11 bases of the junction unmatched. The CDR3 coding sequence is TGCAGTGCTAGGGGCGGGAGAGAGGGCCCCACAGATACGCAGTATTTT. Its translation is CSARGGREGPTDTQYF.

This clonotype was recorded a few times. This chain connects TRBV5-6 to TRBJ1-4; 9 nucleotides agree with TRBD1. The V gene's germline CDR1 is SGHDT and CDR2 YYEEEE. V lost 3 bases to trimming and J lost 6 bases; unmatched junction nucleotides: 21. CDR3 length: 20 residues. CDR3 DNA: TGTGCCAGCAGCTATCGTCGGACAGGGGCGCAAGGTTATCTTGATGAAAAACTGTTTTTT. Translated: CASSYRRTGAQGYLDEKLFF.

This clonotype was picked up many times. The CDR3 nucleotides read TGCGCCAGCAGCTTGGAAGGACCGGATGGCTACACCTTC. Amino acid sequence: CASSLEGPDGYTF. V and J are TRBV5-1 and TRBJ1-2, with D uncertain. CDR1 is SGHRS and CDR2 is YFSETQ in the germline V gene. This CDR3 has 13 residues. Trimming cost V 0 bases and J 6 bases, with 9 bases left between them.

In the case of this clonotype: The junction departs from germline at one end; a sequencing error may be responsible. This chain connects TRBV7-2 to TRBJ2-7; 13 bases are shared with TRBD2. Germline V CDR1 and CDR2: SGHTA, FQGNSA. This CDR3 is 15 amino acids long. CDR3 sequence reads: CACSRTSGGSYEQYF. The CDR3 nucleotides read TGTGCCTGCAGCCGGACTAGCGGGGGTTCCTACGAGCAGTACTTC.

The chain is built from TRBV19 and TRBJ1-1; D may be TRBD1 (5 bases). The CDR3 is 15 residues long. Germline values: CDR1 LNHDA, CDR2 SQIVND (reference sequence). V was clipped by 5 bases and J by 5 bases, with 18 bases between them. The CDR3 loop is CASSDDILGGTEAFF. The CDR3 nucleotides are TGTGCCAGTAGTGACGACATTCTTGGGGGGACTGAAGCTTTCTTT.

The chain combines TRBV28 with TRBJ2-2, with 7 bases aligning to TRBD1. The CDR3 is made up of 16 amino acids. Germline loops: CDR1 MDHEN, CDR2 SYDVKM. After removal of 6 bases from V and 4 bases from J, the junction contained 11 bases not matched to a gene. The CDR3 DNA is TGTGCCAGCAGAAATTTGGAAGAGGGGGCCACCGGGGAGCTGTTTTTT. Translating gives CASRNLEEGATGELFF. Using reference TRBV28 and TRBJ2-2 for the parts outside the CDR3, the full variable domain is DVKVTQSSRYLVKRTGEKVFLECVQDMDHENMFWYRQDPGLGLRLIYFSYDVKMKEKGDIPEGYSVSREKKERFSLILESASTNQTSMYLCASRNLEEGATGELFFGEGSRLTVL.

This clonotype was found many times. The V call is TRBV27, the J call TRBJ2-1; D unresolved. Germline V gives CDR1 MNHEY, CDR2 SMNVEV (reference sequence). CDR3 size: 14 residues. Trimming removed 0 bases at V and 5 bases at J, with 8 bases between. CDR3 residues: CASSLSILNNEQFF. In DNA form, the CDR3 reads TGTGCCAGCAGTTTATCGATCTTAAACAATGAGCAGTTCTTC.

This clonotype showed up many times. The rearrangement joins TRBV20-1 to TRBJ2-3; no clear D. V gave up 3 bases and J gave up 4 bases, with 14 bases separating them. CDR1 and CDR2 (germline): DFQATT, SNEGSKA (reference sequence). The length of the CDR3 is 14 residues. CDR3 residues: CSASPYRAPDTQYF. The CDR3 DNA is TGCAGTGCTAGTCCCTACCGGGCCCCAGATACGCAGTATTTT.

The chain is built from TRBV4-1 and TRBJ2-3; 9 bases align to TRBD2. V gave up 4 bases and J gave up 2 bases; unmatched junction bases: 7. The CDR3 is 16 residues long. Per germline, CDR1 MGHRA and CDR2 YSYEKL. Here the CDR3 DNA reads TGCGCCAGCAGCCCTGAACCGGGACTAGCCACAGATACGCAGTATTTT. It yields the protein CASSPEPGLATDTQYF.

This clonotype was seen many times. The CDR3 spells CASSKRERSYEQYF. CDR3 DNA: TGTGCCAGCAGTAAGCGGGAGAGGTCCTACGAGCAGTACTTC. The chain carries TRBV2 and TRBJ2-7; 8 bases agree with TRBD2. V shed 5 bases and J 1 base; nucleotides not matched to a gene: 4. The germline V gene has CDR1 SNHLY and CDR2 FYNNEI. CDR3 size: 14 residues.

A single count supports this clonotype. The chain links TRBV2 to TRBJ1-4, with 8 bases that match TRBD1. V lost 8 bases, J lost 3 bases, and 5 bases stayed unmatched. The germline V gene encodes CDR1 SNHLY and CDR2 FYNNEI. The CDR3 contains 14 residues. The CDR3 loop is CASGSGQANEKLFF. As DNA, the CDR3 is TGTGCCAGCGGCTCGGGACAGGCTAATGAAAAACTGTTTTTT.

This clonotype was detected many times. This chain uses TRBV20-1 with TRBJ1-5; unclear D gene. CDR1 and CDR2 from the germline V gene are DFQATT and SNEGSKA (reference sequence). V was trimmed by 5 bases and J by 0 bases, leaving 8 bases between them. This CDR3 has 13 amino acids. The CDR3 loop is CSARRASNQPQHF. CDR3 DNA sequence: TGCAGTGCTCGGAGGGCTAGCAATCAGCCCCAGCATTTT.

This clonotype has a count of ten or more. The rearrangement joins TRBV3-1 to TRBJ2-7; perhaps TRBD1 as D (6 bases). The CDR3 length is 15 residues. Trimming shortened V by 5 bases and J by 3 bases, and 17 bases separated the two germline ends. Germline-derived CDR1 and CDR2 are LGHDT and YNNKEL (reference sequence). The CDR3: CASSGRDTTRYEQYF. The DNA of the CDR3 is TGTGCCAGCAGCGGCCGGGACACAACCCGCTACGAGCAGTACTTC.

The chain uses TRBV28 and TRBJ2-7; 7 bases fit TRBD1. The junction had 16 bases not matched to a gene; V was cut back by 6 bases and J by 5 bases. The CDR3 has 16 residues. Germline CDR1 and CDR2: MDHEN and SYDVKM. CDR3 in amino acids: CASSQEGIRGLHEQYF. The CDR3 nucleotides are TGTGCCAGCAGCCAAGAAGGGATAAGGGGGCTCCACGAGCAGTACTTC.

The table lists this clonotype with many counts. A read error may account for a junction end that differs from germline. This chain connects TRBV5-1 to TRBJ1-5; D perhaps matches TRBD1 (5 bases). Germline values: CDR1 SGHRS, CDR2 YFSETQ. This CDR3 region has 14 residues. The DNA of the CDR3 is TGTGCCAGCAGCCCCACCCCGGGACCTCAGCCCCAGCATTTT. It is translated as CASSPTPGPQPQHF.

The rearrangement uses TRBV11-2 and TRBJ2-3, with 10 bases fitting TRBD2. CDR1 is SGHAT and CDR2 is FQNNGV in the germline V gene. The V and J ends lost 5 bases and 1 base, in that order; junction bases with no gene match: 12. CDR3 length equals 18 residues. The CDR3: CASSPPSGGGGGTDTQYF. The CDR3 coding sequence is TGTGCCAGCAGCCCCCCCAGCGGGGGGGGGGGGGGCACAGATACGCAGTATTTT. Full variable domain (outside the CDR3, taken from reference TRBV11-2 and TRBJ2-3): EAGVAQSPRYKIIEKRQSVAFWCNPISGHATLYWYQQILGQGPKLLIQFQNNGVVDDSQLPKDRFSAERLKGVDSTLKIQPAKLEDSAVYLCASSPPSGGGGGTDTQYFGPGTRLTVL.

This clonotype was detected ten times or more. The chain carries TRBV6-1 and TRBJ1-4; TRBD1 matches 7 bases. Germline V gene lookup returns CDR1 MNHNS and CDR2 SASEGT. The length of the CDR3 is 15 residues. J gave up 7 bases and V 7 bases, and 12 bases lay outside the gene matches. Written as DNA, the CDR3 is TGTGCCAGCATCAAAATTCCGGGACAGACTGAAAAACTGTTTTTT. Translated: CASIKIPGQTEKLFF.